Below are 17 T cell receptor beta chains sequenced from a single sample in a study of cytomegalovirus exposure and HLA in healthy donors. Vbeta (60) and Jbeta (13) primers were used in the PCR. The data were produced by immunoSEQ multiplex PCR, yet TCRdb's version contains in-frame clones alone and is incomplete. The sample has about 160,000 clones; 70% to 85% are singletons. Sequenced material: PBMCs. All receptors come from a man aged 40-50 years in good health and CMV-seronegative.

Only a few counts were recorded for this clone. The chain combines TRBV10-1 with TRBJ2-7; 7 bases agree with TRBD1. After removal of 7 bases from V and 3 bases from J, the junction contained 9 bases not matched to a gene. The germline V gene has CDR1 WNHNN and CDR2 SYGVQD (reference sequence). The CDR3 consists of 14 residues. CDR3 protein: CASNTTGTDYEQYF. CDR3 DNA: TGCGCCAGCAACACTACCGGGACAGACTACGAGCAGTACTTC.

This chain links TRBV7-2 with TRBJ1-5; TRBD1 is a possible D gene (5 bases). Germline V gene sequence: CDR1 SGHTA, CDR2 FQGNSA. The CDR3 runs 13 residues. Trimming shortened V by 8 bases and J by 4 bases, and 12 bases separated the two germline ends. The CDR3 loop reads CASRRGTNQPQHF. In DNA, the CDR3 is TGTGCCAGCCGTAGGGGAACTAATCAGCCCCAGCATTTT.

J is TRBJ1-2 and V is TRBV5-1, with a possible D match to TRBD1 (6 bases). The CDR3 consists of 16 residues. Per the germline V gene, CDR1 is SGHRS and CDR2 is YFSETQ. V was pared by 3 bases and J by 3 bases, with 18 bases between. CDR3 sequence (DNA): TGCGCCAGCAGCTCGACAGGCCCAGAGGGTTACTATGGCTACACCTTC. It specifies CASSSTGPEGYYGYTF.

This chain uses TRBV4-2 with TRBJ2-5; possibly TRBD2 for D (5 bases). The J call could be wrong; TRBJ2-7 is a better fit for the DNA end. CDR3 length: 15 residues. Germline V gives CDR1 LGHNA, CDR2 YNFKEQ. The CDR3 DNA reads as TGTGCCAGCAGCCAAGAGGCAGGAGGCCTCTACGAGCAGTACTTC. This translates into CASSQEAGGLYEQYF.

J is TRBJ2-5 and V is TRBV21-1; TRBD2, as called in the table, went unchecked against the DNA. TRBV21-1 is marked as a pseudogene. The CDR3 length is 15 residues. CDR3 sequence: CASSNSSSGEETQYF. The CDR3 DNA reads TGTGCCAGCAGCAATTCTTCCAGCGGGGAAGAGACCCAGTACTTC.

The chain couples TRBV28 to TRBJ2-5; TRBD1 might be the D (6 bases). The closer fit of TRBJ2-7 to the DNA end suggests the J call may be wrong. The V gene's germline CDR1 is MDHEN and CDR2 SYDVKM. The CDR3 loop spans 13 amino acids. The CDR3 bases are TGTGCCATTCAGGGGAGTCGTGCCTACGAGCAGTACTTC. Translated: CAIQGSRAYEQYF.

This clone was counted only a few times. The chain uses TRBV4-2 and TRBJ2-3; 8 positions agree with TRBD2. Per germline, CDR1 LGHNA and CDR2 YNFKEQ. V lost 0 bases and J lost 5; bases outside the gene matches: 7. The CDR3 has 16 amino acids. In DNA form, the CDR3 reads TGTGCCAGCAGCCAAGATAACGGGAGGGCCCTAGATACGCAGTATTTT. This sequence encodes CASSQDNGRALDTQYF.

The chain is built from TRBV4-1 and TRBJ2-6; D not certain. The V end was cut by 1 base, the J end by 2 bases, with 6 bases between. The CDR3 has 15 residues. CDR1 is MGHRA, CDR2 YSYEKL, per germline. CDR3 nucleotides: TGCGCCAGCAGCCAAGGAGACACTGGGGCCAACGTCCTGACTTTC. This codes for CASSQGDTGANVLTF.

The rearrangement joins TRBV2 to TRBJ2-7; 8 positions match TRBD2. Germline CDR1 reads SNHLY; CDR2 reads FYNNEI. V was clipped by 7 bases and J by 4 bases; unmatched bases: 3. The CDR3 spans 12 residues. The CDR3 region has the DNA TGTGCCAGCATAGCGGGGTATTACGAGCAGTACTTC. Protein: CASIAGYYEQYF. The full variable domain, with the rest looked up from reference TRBV2 and TRBJ2-7, is EPEVTQTPSHQVTQMGQEVILRCVPISNHLYFYWYRQILGQKVEFLVSFYNNEISEKSEIFDDQFSVERPDGSNFTLKIRSTKLEDSAMYFCASIAGYYEQYFGPGTRLTVT.

The chain couples TRBV11-1 to TRBJ1-2, with 9 bases aligning to TRBD1. V gave up 1 base and J gave up 2 bases; unmatched junction bases: 2. CDR3 length equals 15 residues. CDR1 is SGHAT and CDR2 is FQDESV in the germline V gene (reference sequence). In DNA form, the CDR3 reads TGTGCCAGCAGCTTAGAGGGACAGGGAAACTATGGCTACACCTTC. It codes for CASSLEGQGNYGYTF. Full variable domain (outside the CDR3, taken from reference TRBV11-1 and TRBJ1-2): EAEVAQSPRYKITEKSQAVAFWCDPISGHATLYWYRQILGQGPELLVQFQDESVVDDSQLPKDRFSAERLKGVDSTLKIQPAELGDSAMYLCASSLEGQGNYGYTFGSGTRLTVV.

The genes are TRBV7-2 and TRBJ2-7, with a possible D match to TRBD1 (6 bases). Trimming removed 1 base at V and 7 bases at J, with 14 bases between. The CDR3 runs 14 residues. From germline, CDR1 is SGHTA and CDR2 FQGNSA. The CDR3 reads CASSLDQGRDEQYF. The CDR3 DNA sequence: TGTGCCAGCAGCTTAGATCAGGGGAGAGATGAGCAGTACTTC.

This clone was seen more than once but under ten times. The chain links TRBV5-6 to TRBJ2-7; D perhaps matches TRBD2 (5 bases). CDR1 is SGHDT and CDR2 is YYEEEE in the germline V gene. Trimming stripped 5 bases from V and 1 base from J, with 22 bases between. The CDR3 is made up of 17 amino acids. CDR3 in amino acids: CASRSLAPGRGSYEQYF. Written as DNA, the CDR3 is TGTGCCAGCAGATCCCTAGCCCCGGGTCGGGGTTCCTACGAGCAGTACTTC.

To note about this clone: A read error may account for a junction end that differs from germline. The chain is built from TRBV29-1 and TRBJ2-6; 7 bases are a match to TRBD1. Germline CDR1 SQVTM, CDR2 ANQGSEA. The CDR3 sequence is 15 residues long. CDR3 in amino acids: CSVRQGVTGANGLTF. CDR3 bases: TGCAGCGTTCGACAGGGTGTGACTGGGGCCAACGGCCTGACTTTC.

This clone was observed a few times. The CDR3: CATRGSSYNSPLHF. The CDR3 DNA is TGTGCCACCAGGGGGAGCTCCTATAATTCACCCCTCCACTTT. The chain uses TRBV27 and TRBJ1-6; 7 nucleotides align to TRBD1. V lost 10 bases and J lost 0; bases outside the gene matches: 3. The CDR3 loop spans 14 amino acids. Germline CDR1 MNHEY, CDR2 SMNVEV (reference sequence).

This chain connects TRBV6-5 to TRBJ2-7, with TRBD1 identical over 11 bases. This CDR3 is built from 14 residues. After removal of 6 bases from V and 0 bases from J, the junction contained 1 base not matched to a gene. Germline V gene lookup returns CDR1 MNHEY and CDR2 SVGAGI. The CDR3 nucleotides are TGTGCCAGCAGAGGGACAGGGGGCTCCTACGAGCAGTACTTC. It is translated as CASRGTGGSYEQYF.

J is TRBJ1-2 and V is TRBV27, with 8 bases identical to TRBD1. Trimming cost V 5 bases and J 11 bases; bases outside gene matches: 16. This CDR3 comprises 15 residues. Germline V gene lookup returns CDR1 MNHEY and CDR2 SMNVEV (reference sequence). The CDR3 here is CASSPGQVTGGGYTF. DNA for the CDR3: TGTGCCAGCAGTCCGGGACAGGTGACGGGCGGAGGGTACACCTTC.

The gene calls are TRBV13 and TRBJ2-3, with D perhaps matching TRBD2 (7 bases). Germline V lookup: CDR1 PRHDT, CDR2 FYEKMQ (reference sequence). This CDR3 contains 17 residues. Deletions cut 5 bases from V and 0 bases from J, with 18 bases between. CDR3 sequence reads: CASSPGVAGASTDTQYF. Written as DNA, the CDR3 is TGTGCCAGCAGCCCAGGCGTGGCGGGGGCTAGCACAGATACGCAGTATTTT.